The clone carrying this TCR beta chain was recorded a few times. Its antigen is still unknown. This sample was included in a study of regulatory T cells in long-lasting Graves disease. Study-level findings and limits: Newly diagnosed Graves' patients had higher TCR diversity than persistent ones. What was studied was peripheral blood only, and not thyroid tissue.

The germline V gene has CDR1 MNHEY and CDR2 SMNVEV (reference sequence). This CDR3 contains 16 residues. Trimming took 3 bases from V and 4 from J, leaving 18 bases between them. In building TCR beta libraries, iRepertoire HTBI primers were used together with Arm-PCR of CDR3 regions. TCRdb re-called the multiplex PCR reads with MiXCR, one entry per CDR3 protein. This table has fewer than 400,000 distinct CDR3 sequences, less than 25% appearing once. Described time point: persistent/refractory GD, antithyroid drugs over 5 years with positive TRAb. Making the TCR library involved RNA that had been extracted from PBMCs. It was American Thyroid Association guidelines that determined Graves' disease diagnosis.

This receptor was taken from a female donor with Graves disease. The V gene is TRBV27, the J gene TRBJ1-2; D remains unclear. The material sequenced was peripheral blood mononuclear cells (PBMCs), taken when the disease was refractory, from a patient treated with antithyroid drugs. The CDR3 nucleotides read TGTGCCAGCAGTTTGGTTGGGCAAAAGGGCTCCTATGGCTACACCTTC. Its protein is CASSLVGQKGSYGYTF.